Presented here are 20 T cell receptor beta chains from one specimen sequenced in a study of beta chain features in type 1 diabetes. As every portion of the isolated RNA was reverse transcribed, the sequencing read expressed TCRB transcripts. Method: immunoSEQ multiplex PCR; TCRdb's copy keeps in-frame clones and lacks some. The sample holds 200,000 to 250,000 clones, around 9.6% seen once. The sample consisted of naive CD4+ T cells from blood. The receptors come from a woman between 18 and 29 years old in good health.

The chain joins TRBV2 to TRBJ2-3, with 7 positions matching TRBD2. Losses at the gene ends were 1 base for V and 9 bases for J; bases not matched to a gene: 1. CDR3 length equals 12 residues. CDR1 and CDR2 (germline): SNHLY, FYNNEI. CDR3 sequence: CASSEVGGTQYF. The CDR3 DNA sequence: TGTGCCAGCAGTGAAGTGGGGGGGACGCAGTATTTT. The variable domain in full, completed from reference TRBV2 and TRBJ2-3, reads EPEVTQTPSHQVTQMGQEVILRCVPISNHLYFYWYRQILGQKVEFLVSFYNNEISEKSEIFDDQFSVERPDGSNFTLKIRSTKLEDSAMYFCASSEVGGTQYFGPGTRLTVL.

This clone was found many times. The rearrangement joins TRBV7-9 to TRBJ2-7; TRBD1 agrees at 7 bases. Trimming removed 5 bases from V and 2 bases from J; junction bases left unmatched: 3. From germline, CDR1 is SEHNR and CDR2 FQNEAQ (reference sequence). The CDR3 runs 13 residues. CDR3 loop: CASSHRGPYEQYF. As DNA, the CDR3 is TGTGCCAGCAGCCACAGGGGACCCTACGAGCAGTACTTC.

This clone was seen a handful of times. The rearrangement links TRBV6-1 to TRBJ2-1, with D unclear. With 3 bases removed from V and 0 bases from J, the gap between germline ends came to 12 bases. Germline V gives CDR1 MNHNS, CDR2 SASEGT. CDR3 length: 16 amino acids. The CDR3, as DNA: TGTGCCAGCAGTGATGAGCGCACGAACTCCTACAATGAGCAGTTCTTC. Encoded protein: CASSDERTNSYNEQFF.

This clone was seen only a few times. This chain uses TRBV15 with TRBJ2-2, with D maybe TRBD1 (6 bases). Between the trimmed V and J ends, which lost 3 bases and 6 bases, there was a span of 20 bases. Looked up from germline, CDR1 is LNHNV and CDR2 is YYDKDF (reference sequence). The CDR3 spans 17 residues. CDR3 amino acids: CATSRDTGLRKSGELFF. The CDR3 DNA reads as TGTGCCACCAGCAGGGACACAGGGTTGAGAAAGTCCGGGGAGCTGTTTTTT.

The rearrangement joins TRBV7-8 to TRBJ2-7; D remains ambiguous. There are 15 residues in the CDR3. V gave up 1 base and J gave up 1 base, with 11 bases separating them. Germline V gene lookup returns CDR1 SGHVS and CDR2 FQNEAQ. CDR3 region: CASSLVGLQSYEQYF. The CDR3 nucleotides read TGTGCCAGCAGCTTAGTTGGGCTCCAGTCCTACGAGCAGTACTTC.

This clone was seen more than once but under ten times. CDR3 bases: TGTGCCAGCAGCTTAGTACCGGGACTAGCGGGAGTGCTAGCCAAAAACATTCAGTACTTC. As protein: CASSLVPGLAGVLAKNIQYF. J is TRBJ2-4 and V is TRBV7-8; 14 bases fit TRBD2. This CDR3 is 20 amino acids long. V lost 1 base to trimming and J lost 0 bases; unmatched junction nucleotides: 8. Per germline, CDR1 SGHVS and CDR2 FQNEAQ.

This clone was seen a few times. This chain uses TRBV7-9 with TRBJ2-5; a weak D match, TRBD2 (6 bases). This CDR3 comprises 13 residues. Deletions cut 6 bases from V and 4 bases from J, with 12 bases between. CDR1 is SEHNR, CDR2 FQNEAQ, per germline (reference sequence). The CDR3 reads CASSFAGSETQYF. CDR3 DNA sequence: TGTGCCAGCAGTTTCGCGGGGTCAGAGACCCAGTACTTC.

This clone was seen only a few times. J is TRBJ2-3 and V is TRBV11-2, with 10 positions matching TRBD1. The CDR3 covers 18 residues. J lost 0 bases, V lost 1 base, and 7 bases had no gene match. The germline V gene encodes CDR1 SGHAT and CDR2 FQNNGV. CDR3 sequence (DNA): TGTGCCAGCAGCTTAGCCCCCCGACAGGGGGCCAGCACAGATACGCAGTATTTT. It translates to CASSLAPRQGASTDTQYF. The whole variable domain, filled in from reference TRBV11-2 and TRBJ2-3, reads EAGVAQSPRYKIIEKRQSVAFWCNPISGHATLYWYQQILGQGPKLLIQFQNNGVVDDSQLPKDRFSAERLKGVDSTLKIQPAKLEDSAVYLCASSLAPRQGASTDTQYFGPGTRLTVL.

The table lists this clone with a few counts. V usage is TRBV25-1 and J usage is TRBJ1-2; 10 nucleotides match TRBD1. CDR1 is MGHDK, CDR2 SYGVNS, per germline. CDR3 length: 15 residues. J was trimmed by 5 bases and V by 0 bases; bases with no gene match: 3. The CDR3 loop is CASSEYGQGVYGYTF. The CDR3 DNA reads TGTGCCAGCAGTGAATATGGACAGGGGGTTTATGGCTACACCTTC.

This clone was counted between two and nine times. This chain joins TRBV18 and TRBJ2-3; D is possibly TRBD2 (5 bases). The V gene lost 5 bases and the J gene lost 0 bases, with 9 bases spanning the gap. This CDR3 region has 14 residues. Per germline, CDR1 KGHSH and CDR2 LQKENI. The CDR3 is CASSSDWSTDTQYF. In DNA, the CDR3 is TGTGCCAGCTCATCGGACTGGAGCACAGATACGCAGTATTTT. Full variable domain (outside the CDR3, taken from reference TRBV18 and TRBJ2-3): NAGVMQNPRHLVRRRGQEARLRCSPMKGHSHVYWYRQLPEEGLKFMVYLQKENIIDESGMPKERFSAEFPKEGPSILRIQQVVRGDSAAYFCASSSDWSTDTQYFGPGTRLTVL.

The chain has TRBV18 and TRBJ1-5; 8 nucleotides match TRBD1. The junction had 4 bases not matched to a gene; V was cut back by 3 bases and J by 6 bases. CDR1 is KGHSH, CDR2 LQKENI, per germline. The CDR3 spans 14 residues. CDR3: CASSPGQGPQPQHF. The CDR3 DNA reads as TGTGCCAGCTCACCCGGACAGGGCCCTCAGCCCCAGCATTTT.

This clone was counted only a few times. The chain links TRBV5-6 to TRBJ2-4; maybe TRBD1 (5 bases). With 4 bases removed from V and 0 bases from J, the gap between germline ends came to 17 bases. CDR1 and CDR2 from the germline V gene are SGHDT and YYEEEE. The CDR3 totals 17 residues. The CDR3 loop reads CASSPWVAGLAKNIQYF. DNA of the CDR3: TGTGCCAGCAGCCCCTGGGTAGCAGGGCTAGCCAAAAACATTCAGTACTTC.

The chain combines TRBV2 with TRBJ2-5; D might be TRBD2 (5 bases). The CDR3 covers 14 residues. Germline assignment: CDR1 SNHLY and CDR2 FYNNEI. Between the trimmed V and J ends, which lost 4 bases and 1 base, there was a span of 10 bases. Here the CDR3 reads CASSGGRFQETQYF. The CDR3 nucleotides are TGTGCCAGCAGTGGAGGGCGGTTCCAAGAGACCCAGTACTTC.

CDR3 protein: CAWSEGQANQPQHF. The CDR3 DNA reads TGTGCCTGGAGTGAGGGACAGGCTAATCAGCCCCAGCATTTT. The chain combines TRBV30 with TRBJ1-5; TRBD1 matches at 8 bases. The CDR3 sequence is 14 residues long. CDR1 is GTSNPN, CDR2 SVGIG, per germline (reference sequence). The ends lost 1 base at V and 4 bases at J; junction bases unmatched: 3.

This clone was detected only a few times. The chain uses TRBV6-1 and TRBJ2-5; D might be TRBD2 (6 bases). V lost 4 bases to trimming and J lost 6 bases, with 18 bases between them. CDR1 is MNHNS, CDR2 SASEGT, per germline. This CDR3 comprises 15 residues. CDR3 amino acids: CASSALTSTRQTQYF. In DNA form, the CDR3 reads TGTGCCAGCAGTGCCTTGACTAGTACGCGCCAGACCCAGTACTTC.

This clone was detected only a few times. The chain combines TRBV29-1 with TRBJ2-2, with 8 bases that match TRBD2. Germline lookup yields CDR1 SQVTM and CDR2 ANQGSEA. Germline trimming cut 1 base from V and 4 bases from J; bases unmatched to any gene: 5. This CDR3 comprises 15 residues. The CDR3 region has the DNA TGCAGCGTTGAAGTAGCGGGATCGGGCACCGGGGAGCTGTTTTTT. This gives the protein CSVEVAGSGTGELFF.

The rearrangement uses TRBV6-1 and TRBJ2-1, with 11 positions matching TRBD2. V was pared by 4 bases and J by 6 bases, with 8 bases of the junction left unmatched. This CDR3 has 16 residues. Germline V gene sequence: CDR1 MNHNS, CDR2 SASEGT. CDR3 sequence reads: CASSGLAGSPFNEQFF. CDR3 nucleotides: TGTGCCAGCAGTGGACTAGCGGGATCCCCGTTCAATGAGCAGTTCTTC.

This clone was recorded many times. The chain recombines TRBV28 with TRBJ2-7; 8 nucleotides line up with TRBD2. V shed 6 bases, J shed 2 bases, and the junction held 9 bases outside the gene matches. CDR3 size: 15 residues. From germline, CDR1 is MDHEN and CDR2 SYDVKM. The CDR3 region is CASSASGSGTYEQYF. The CDR3 DNA follows: TGTGCCAGCAGCGCCTCGGGTAGCGGGACCTACGAGCAGTACTTC.

This clone was counted only a few times. V gene TRBV19 combines with J gene TRBJ2-5; 7 nucleotides align to TRBD2. Germline V gene sequence: CDR1 LNHDA, CDR2 SQIVND (reference sequence). V gave up 3 bases and J gave up 2 bases; unmatched junction bases: 9. The CDR3 runs to 16 residues. CDR3 DNA: TGTGCCAGTAGTATTGTTCGCACAGCGGGACAAGAGACCCAGTACTTC. This gives the protein CASSIVRTAGQETQYF.

The genes are TRBV14 and TRBJ1-1; TRBD1 is a possible D gene (6 bases). This CDR3 has 15 amino acids. Looked up from germline, CDR1 is SGHDN and CDR2 is FVKESK. Trimming shortened V by 4 bases and J by 2 bases, and 14 bases separated the two germline ends. The CDR3 coding sequence is TGTGCCAGCAGCCCCTCGACAGGCCCCAACACTGAAGCTTTCTTT. Residues: CASSPSTGPNTEAFF.